This TCR beta chain was observed in a study of T cell clones after liver transplantation. Overall study context: TCRbeta sequencing after a pre-transplant mixed lymphocyte reaction identified graft-donor-reactive clones, later tracked in post-transplant blood.

The data were produced by immunoSEQ multiplex PCR, yet TCRdb's version contains in-frame clones alone and is incomplete. The sample carries 65,000 to 80,000 clones, approximately 82% recorded once. Looked up from germline, CDR1 is LNHDA and CDR2 is SQIVND (reference sequence). Trimming cost V 3 bases and J 5 bases, with 11 bases left between them. The CDR3 covers 14 residues. Notes on the study in general: Graft donor-reactive T cells may have migrated into the graft rather than being deleted.

Concerning this clone itself: Its matching antigen is unknown.

The sample here was CD4+ T cells from blood, taken at the 22-month timepoint. The source of this sequence is a human patient who received a liver transplant. Part of the T cells may come from the graft donor. The chain recombines TRBV19 with TRBJ1-5, with D maybe TRBD1 (6 bases). CDR3 loop: CASSIGGADQPQHF. For the CDR3, the DNA is TGTGCCAGTAGTATTGGGGGGGCTGATCAGCCCCAGCATTTT.